Listed below are T cell receptor beta chains from one sample, sequenced in a study of blood T cells in healthy people across ages. One entry per CDR3 protein, called by TCRdb with MiXCR from the 5' RACE reads. The table includes more than 650,000 distinct CDR3 sequences, around half detected once. The sample was blood. These receptor sequences come from an elderly man in good health. Both conserved end residues are trimmed from each CDR3. The order of the fields is V gene, D gene, J gene, CDR3 protein. D genes are given only for firm matches.

TRBV5-1	.	TRBJ1-5	ASSPRGGNNQPQH
TRBV20-1	TRBD1	TRBJ1-2	SARAPGTVYGYT
TRBV7-9	.	TRBJ2-1	ASSVFTGYNEQF
TRBV20-1	.	TRBJ2-2	SATNTGELF
TRBV7-3	.	TRBJ2-1	ASSPGSVSYNEQF
TRBV20-1	TRBD2	TRBJ2-3	RPSGPTDTQY
TRBV5-6	.	TRBJ1-5	ASSFQGQPQH
TRBV7-2	TRBD1	TRBJ1-5	ASSPGDRYNQPQH
TRBV14	.	TRBJ2-7	ASSQVRSSYEQY
TRBV5-1	.	TRBJ2-1	ASSLVQWYAKHEQF
TRBV7-8	TRBD1	TRBJ2-7	ASSLGQADYEQY
TRBV24-1	.	TRBJ2-3	ATSDGGENRYAY
TRBV18	TRBD1	TRBJ2-1	ASSPLGQGPYNEQF
TRBV25-1	.	TRBJ1-2	APAAGDGYGYT
TRBV5-1	TRBD2	TRBJ2-7	ASRAGLAGEPIREQY
TRBV7-2	.	TRBJ1-4	ASSSTRTSWSEKLF
TRBV6-1	.	TRBJ2-1	ASSPYGGTNEREQF
TRBV4-1	.	TRBJ2-1	AGSQETSPTVEYNEQF
TRBV18	TRBD1	TRBJ2-5	ASLGQGQETQY
TRBV29-1	.	TRBJ2-7	SVWVQWEQY
TRBV3-1	.	TRBJ1-5	ASSQGPPRNQPQH
TRBV13	TRBD2	TRBJ2-3	ASSRRTSVSDTQY
TRBV28	.	TRBJ2-7	ASITPNYEQY
TRBV20-1	TRBD2	TRBJ2-1	SASLAGGVNEQF
TRBV27	TRBD2	.	ASTDGEGPYEQY
TRBV6-5	TRBD2	TRBJ2-7	ASSRGGGSSYEQY